This entry lists 5 T cell receptor beta chains sequenced from one sample in a study of identical twins. One entry per CDR3 protein, called by TCRdb with MiXCR from the 5' RACE reads. Here the sample spans some 500,000 distinct CDR3 sequences, less than 25% being singletons. This sample also appeared in a second study, on T cells expressing NK-cell markers.

Material: CD4+ T cells sorted from blood. All receptors derive from a woman younger than 30 in good health.

The table lists this clonotype with a few counts. The chain joins TRBV12-3 or TRBV12-4 to TRBJ2-2; D is unresolved. The V end was cut by 7 bases, the J end by 2 bases, with 11 bases between. The CDR3 has 14 amino acids. The CDR3 reads CASNFYLNTGELFF. The DNA for the CDR3 is TGTGCCAGCAATTTCTACTTAAACACCGGGGAGCTGTTTTTT.

CDR3: CASSQGMYQETQYF. The CDR3 bases are TGTGCCAGCTCGCAGGGGATGTACCAAGAGACCCAGTACTTC. The chain has TRBV18 and TRBJ2-5; D is perhaps TRBD1 (6 bases). Trimming left V 6 bases short and J 0 bases short, with 11 bases between. CDR1 is KGHSH and CDR2 is LQKENI in the germline V gene. This CDR3 has 14 residues.

This clonotype was picked up many times. The chain carries TRBV18 and TRBJ2-7; possibly TRBD1 or TRBD2 for D (5 bases each). V was shortened by 3 bases and J by 3 bases, with 27 bases between the two germline ends. This CDR3 region has 19 residues. Germline CDR1 and CDR2: KGHSH and LQKENI. The CDR3, as DNA: TGTGCCAGCTCACCCCCGGTTGAGTCCTCGGGGCCGTATCTCTACGAGCAGTACTTC. It translates to CASSPPVESSGPYLYEQYF.

The chain employs TRBV25-1 and TRBJ2-3, with a tentative D call TRBD1 (6 bases). There are 13 residues in the CDR3. The V and J ends lost 3 bases and 4 bases respectively, with 8 bases between them. In germline, CDR1 is MGHDK, CDR2 SYGVNS. The CDR3 DNA reads as TGTGCCAGCAGTGACAGGGGCCCAGATACGCAGTATTTT. Residues: CASSDRGPDTQYF.

The rearrangement joins TRBV9 to TRBJ2-3; 7 bases align to TRBD1. The J segment lost 5 bases and the V segment lost 3 bases, leaving 12 bases of the junction unmatched. Looked up from germline, CDR1 is SGDLS and CDR2 is YYNGEE. CDR3 length: 16 amino acids. The CDR3 coding sequence is TGTGCCAGCAGCGCCCTAGAGGGGGCCTTAAGAGATACGCAGTATTTT. Translated, it gives CASSALEGALRDTQYF. Full variable domain (missing parts from reference TRBV9 and TRBJ2-3): DSGVTQTPKHLITATGQRVTLRCSPRSGDLSVYWYQQSLDQGLQFLIQYYNGEERAKGNILERFSAQQFPDLHSELNLSSLELGDSALYFCASSALEGALRDTQYFGPGTRLTVL.